The count of the clone carrying this T cell receptor (beta chain) is one. What it recognizes is unknown. Ineligible for inclusion were patients with other autoimmune diseases, uncontrolled infections, pregnancy or lactation. This sample stems from a study of Graves' ophthalmopathy and Graves' hyperthyroidism. Study-level findings and limits: Distinction of ophthalmopathy from stable hyperthyroidism by a 13-signature model reached 85% to 90% sensitivity and approximately 81% specificity.

Amplification from RNA transcripts yielded the TCR beta CDR3 regions. RT-PCR in the first round used HTBI primers; a second-round multiplex PCR followed. Each CDR3 protein is one row after TCRdb ran MiXCR on the multiplex PCR reads. The sample has about 1.2 million distinct CDR3 sequences; 35% to 40% are singletons. Germline CDR1 and CDR2: SEHNR and FQNEAQ (reference sequence). After removal of 4 bases from V and 7 bases from J, the junction contained 6 bases not matched to a gene. The CDR3 covers 16 residues. The sequence was collected from an adult man with Graves' hyperthyroidism. This chain connects TRBV7-9 to TRBJ2-1; 14 nucleotides agree with TRBD2. Sequencing was done on a sample of peripheral blood or thyroid tissue (not recorded which). The CDR3 spells CASSSPTSGGGNEQFF. The CDR3 DNA sequence: TGTGCCAGCAGCTCTCCGACTAGCGGGGGGGGTAATGAGCAGTTCTTC.